Following are 11 T cell receptor beta chains from one sample sequenced in a study of graft-versus-host responses after intestinal transplantation. Clones were sequenced by immunoSEQ multiplex PCR, and TCRdb holds only the in-frame ones, with some missing. The sample lists about 46,000 clones, 80% to 95% occurring once. This specimen consisted of PBMCs, obtained around 790 days after a first intestinal transplant, on the day of a second. All receptors derive from a human patient who received an intestinal transplant, so some T cells may come from the graft donor.

The chain couples TRBV19 to TRBJ1-5; D uncertain. The length of the CDR3 is 13 residues. Germline V gene data show CDR1 as LNHDA and CDR2 as SQIVND (reference sequence). Trimming stripped 9 bases from V and 0 bases from J, with 9 bases between. This CDR3 reads CASGRGSNQPQHF. In DNA form, the CDR3 reads TGTGCCAGCGGACGCGGTAGCAATCAGCCCCAGCATTTT.

This rearrangement joins TRBV14 to TRBJ1-5; 8 nucleotides match TRBD1. From germline, CDR1 is SGHDN and CDR2 FVKESK. Trimming removed 4 bases from V and 9 bases from J; junction bases left unmatched: 23. The CDR3 runs to 19 residues. The CDR3 here is CASSPPQDRAGVRGTPQHF. The CDR3 nucleotides read TGTGCCAGCAGCCCCCCCCAGGACAGGGCGGGGGTTCGAGGGACGCCCCAGCATTTT.

The chain carries TRBV6-4 and TRBJ2-1, with 8 bases lining up with TRBD2. Germline loops: CDR1 MRHNA, CDR2 SNTAGT. This CDR3 has 16 amino acids. Trimming at V came to 5 bases and at J to 10 bases, leaving 16 bases not matched to a gene. CDR3 nucleotides: TGTGCCAGCAGTAGACGGGAGGGCTCTAGGGGGAGGGAGCAGTTCTTC. Protein sequence: CASSRREGSRGREQFF.

The chain carries TRBV13 and TRBJ2-7, with D uncertain. Trimming stripped 5 bases from V and 0 bases from J, with 20 bases between. Germline V gives CDR1 PRHDT, CDR2 FYEKMQ (reference sequence). This CDR3 has 17 residues. In DNA, the CDR3 is TGTGCCAGCAGCCTGTACAGAGGCGTGAAGAGCTCCTACGAGCAGTACTTC. Translation: CASSLYRGVKSSYEQYF.

The chain combines TRBV12-5 with TRBJ1-1; the D is unclear. Trimming removed 4 bases from V and 11 bases from J, with 29 bases in between. The CDR3 sequence is 17 residues long. Per the germline V gene, CDR1 is LGHNT and CDR2 is FRNRAP. As DNA, the CDR3 is TGTGCTAGTGGTTCTTCAGGTAAGGTTTTCGAAGCGATTGGCGCTTTCTTT. It yields the protein CASGSSGKVFEAIGAFF.

This clone was recorded once. The chain combines TRBV6-1 with TRBJ2-1; the match to TRBD2 covers 8 bases. This CDR3 region has 14 residues. J gave up 6 bases and V 7 bases, and 8 bases lay outside the gene matches. Germline CDR1 is MNHNS and CDR2 is SASEGT. CDR3 nucleotide sequence: TGTGCCAGCACCCCGGGGGGGACTGTCAATGAGCAGTTCTTC. It encodes CASTPGGTVNEQFF.

The chain employs TRBV11-2 and TRBJ2-5; D possibly uses TRBD1 or TRBD2 (5 bases each). CDR1 and CDR2 (germline): SGHAT, FQNNGV. CDR3 size: 16 residues. The V end was cut by 5 bases, the J end by 3 bases, with 19 bases between. The CDR3 loop reads CASSGAVFAGKETQYF. CDR3 coding DNA: TGTGCCAGCAGCGGAGCGGTCTTTGCAGGGAAAGAGACCCAGTACTTC.

This clone was detected once. The V gene is TRBV28, the J gene TRBJ1-2, with 7 bases matching TRBD1. The CDR3 runs 15 residues. Germline CDR1 reads MDHEN; CDR2 reads SYDVKM. After removal of 6 bases from V and 6 bases from J, the junction contained 13 bases not matched to a gene. Written as DNA, the CDR3 is TGTGCCAGCAGCTCAACCCGGGCAGGGGGGGATGGCTACACCTTC. This translates into CASSSTRAGGDGYTF.

The chain recombines TRBV6-5 with TRBJ1-2; TRBD1 matches at 8 bases. In germline, CDR1 is MNHEY, CDR2 SVGAGI. V was clipped by 8 bases and J by 8 bases; unmatched bases: 7. CDR3 length equals 12 residues. As DNA, the CDR3 is TGTGCCAGCGGACAGGGAGGAAACGGCTACACCTTC. This sequence encodes CASGQGGNGYTF.

This clone has only one observation. The CDR3 region has the DNA TGTGCCAGCGGGGGGCCTGGTTACAATGAGCAGTTCTTC. This encodes CASGGPGYNEQFF. The chain links TRBV27 to TRBJ2-1; either TRBD1 or TRBD2 may fit D (6 bases each). CDR1 is MNHEY and CDR2 is SMNVEV in the germline V gene (reference sequence). CDR3 length: 13 residues. With 8 bases removed from V and 4 bases from J, the gap between germline ends came to 12 bases.

As DNA, the CDR3 is TGCAGTGCTAGACAGCGGGGGCCCCAGCATTTT. This gives the protein CSARQRGPQHF. The J gene is TRBJ1-5, the V gene TRBV20-1; D unclear. The CDR3 covers 11 residues. The V gene's germline CDR1 is DFQATT and CDR2 SNEGSKA (reference sequence). V gave up 2 bases and J gave up 9 bases, with 8 bases separating them.